The entry below gives a single T cell receptor (beta chain) sequence along with its context. The antigen remains unidentified. This PCR relied on a set of 60 Vbeta primers and 13 Jbeta primers. The protocol was immunoSEQ multiplex PCR, while the TCRdb copy is restricted to in-frame clones and leaves out a portion. The table has roughly 150,000 clones, more than 70% seen once; the top ten hold roughly 10%. These data belong to a study of cytomegalovirus exposure and HLA in healthy donors. Study-wide results and caveats: In a later analysis, TCR association rates varied by HLA locus: DRB1 most, HLA-C fewest.

Germline V gene lookup returns CDR1 SQVTM and CDR2 ANQGSEA. V was pared by 3 bases and J by 1 base, with 16 bases between. The CDR3 has 16 amino acids. J is TRBJ2-1 and V is TRBV29-1; D is perhaps TRBD2 (6 bases). The clonotype was recovered from a man younger than 30 in good health and CMV-seropositive. The sample was PBMCs. The CDR3: CSVEVFTGESYNEQFF. In DNA, the CDR3 is TGCAGCGTTGAGGTCTTTACGGGAGAGTCCTACAATGAGCAGTTCTTC.